Listed here are 3 T cell receptor beta chains from one sample, sequenced in a study of blood T cell repertoires in COVID-19. The assay was immunoSEQ multiplex PCR, and TCRdb's table has in-frame clones only and misses some. The table lists 150,000 to 200,000 clones, 76% of them singletons. The specimen was PBMCs or T cells enriched from blood (not recorded which). Receptors were obtained from a woman aged 45-59 years with acute COVID-19.

The V and J genes are TRBV7-6 and TRBJ2-1, with TRBD1 matching 7 bases. Germline V lookup: CDR1 SGHVS, CDR2 FNYEAQ. This CDR3 has 14 amino acids. V lost 3 bases to trimming and J lost 7 bases; unmatched junction nucleotides: 6. For the CDR3, the DNA is TGTGCCAGCAGCTTGGCACAGACAGGGAATGAGCAGTTCTTC. This encodes CASSLAQTGNEQFF.

The CDR3 sequence: CASSDYRQSSGNTIYF. CDR3 bases: TGTGCCAGCAGTGACTACAGGCAGAGCTCTGGAAACACCATATATTTT. The genes are TRBV6-1 and TRBJ1-3; D is perhaps TRBD1 (5 bases). Germline CDR1 and CDR2: MNHNS and SASEGT. V dropped 3 bases and J dropped 0 bases, with 12 bases sitting between them. The CDR3 sequence is 16 residues long.

The chain has TRBV7-2 and TRBJ1-1; the D gene is possibly TRBD1 (5 bases). V was clipped by 3 bases and J by 11 bases, with 13 bases between them. The CDR3 runs to 12 residues. Per the germline V gene, CDR1 is SGHTA and CDR2 is FQGNSA. The chain's CDR3 is CASSLRQGWAFF. CDR3 nucleotides: TGTGCCAGCAGCTTGCGTCAGGGTTGGGCTTTCTTT.